This is a list of T cell receptor beta chains from one sample in a study of cytomegalovirus exposure and HLA in healthy donors. Method: immunoSEQ multiplex PCR; TCRdb's copy keeps in-frame clones and lacks some. This sample's table reports fewer than 70,000 clones. The specimen sequenced was PBMCs. The receptor set was obtained from a young woman in good health and CMV-seronegative. Both conserved end residues are part of each CDR3. Each record gives: V gene, J gene, CDR3 protein.

v_call: TRBV19
j_call: TRBJ1-1
cdr3_aa: CASSIGTGGTEAFF

v_call: TRBV10-3
j_call: TRBJ1-1
cdr3_aa: CAISLGDNTEAFF

v_call: TRBV9
j_call: TRBJ2-1
cdr3_aa: CASSVGGGANEQFF

v_call: TRBV30
j_call: TRBJ2-7
cdr3_aa: CAWSSTGFEQYF

v_call: TRBV5-1
j_call: TRBJ1-2
cdr3_aa: CASSLQGEASDGYTF

v_call: TRBV7-8
j_call: TRBJ1-3
cdr3_aa: CASSLENRVWGNTIYF

v_call: TRBV25-1
j_call: TRBJ2-3
cdr3_aa: CASRHGQSGEDTQYF

v_call: TRBV5-1
j_call: TRBJ2-1
cdr3_aa: CASSLLRWMGTYNEQFF

v_call: TRBV6-1
j_call: TRBJ1-1
cdr3_aa: CASSDRTGGNTEAFF

v_call: TRBV6-6
j_call: TRBJ1-1
cdr3_aa: CASSYSQGTEAFF

v_call: TRBV30
j_call: TRBJ2-1
cdr3_aa: CAWSWRGYEQFF

v_call: TRBV29-1
j_call: TRBJ2-7
cdr3_aa: CSVLAGSYEQYF

v_call: TRBV4-1
j_call: TRBJ1-1
cdr3_aa: CASSQDRVEAFF

v_call: TRBV2
j_call: TRBJ2-5
cdr3_aa: CASSANFQETQYF

v_call: TRBV15
j_call: TRBJ2-7
cdr3_aa: CATSKAGQGAPDEQYF

v_call: TRBV28
j_call: TRBJ2-7
cdr3_aa: CASSPDRGAYEQYF

v_call: TRBV6-9
j_call: TRBJ1-1
cdr3_aa: CASSPLGEVSEAFF

v_call: TRBV7-9
j_call: TRBJ2-7
cdr3_aa: CASSLGQDEQYF

v_call: TRBV30
j_call: TRBJ1-1
cdr3_aa: CAWSGQGYTEAFF

v_call: TRBV5-1
j_call: TRBJ2-5
cdr3_aa: CASSPGLAGANGETQYF

v_call: TRBV19
j_call: TRBJ2-7
cdr3_aa: CASSPGTDYEQYF

v_call: TRBV10-3
j_call: TRBJ2-2
cdr3_aa: CAISESSSGELFF

v_call: TRBV25-1
j_call: TRBJ1-5
cdr3_aa: CASQEGARTGDSNQPQHF

v_call: TRBV7-9
j_call: TRBJ2-6
cdr3_aa: CASSPGAGSDSGANVLTF

v_call: TRBV12-5
j_call: TRBJ2-2
cdr3_aa: CASGFRLAGAGELFF

v_call: TRBV25-1
j_call: TRBJ1-2
cdr3_aa: CASSDPPGSGYTF

v_call: TRBV6-1
j_call: TRBJ2-7
cdr3_aa: CASSAQGGGGEQYF

v_call: TRBV4-1
j_call: TRBJ2-1
cdr3_aa: CASSRTSGNNEQFF

v_call: TRBV2
j_call: TRBJ2-7
cdr3_aa: CASSGEASYEQYF

v_call: TRBV25-1
j_call: TRBJ2-1
cdr3_aa: CASSGRDRGNNEQFF